The next 11 T cell receptor beta chains were all read from a single sample in a study of blood T cell repertoires in COVID-19. Data came from immunoSEQ multiplex PCR; TCRdb stores just in-frame clones and leaves some out. The table has over 60,000 clones, 76% seen once. The specimen was peripheral blood. Every receptor here comes from a man between 60 and 70 years old with COVID-19, enrolled during active disease.

The V and J genes are TRBV7-3 and TRBJ2-6; D is unresolved. The CDR3 is made up of 15 amino acids. V shed 4 bases and J shed 2 bases, with 9 bases lying between them. Germline V gene sequence: CDR1 SGHTA, CDR2 FQGTGA. This CDR3 reads CASSSDAAGANVLTF. In DNA form, the CDR3 reads TGTGCCAGCAGCTCAGACGCGGCTGGGGCCAACGTCCTGACTTTC.

This clone has only a few counts. V usage is TRBV30 and J usage is TRBJ2-7; D possibly corresponds to TRBD2 (5 bases). The CDR3 runs to 12 residues. The V end lost 2 bases, the J end lost 7 bases, and 12 bases lay between the germline ends. Germline V gene sequence: CDR1 GTSNPN, CDR2 SVGIG (reference sequence). The CDR3 here is CAWSRTSGEQYF. The CDR3 DNA reads TGTGCCTGGAGTCGGACTTCTGGGGAGCAGTACTTC.

The rearrangement uses TRBV5-6 and TRBJ1-2, with D possibly TRBD1 on 5 matching bases. Germline lookup yields CDR1 SGHDT and CDR2 YYEEEE. V lost 2 bases to trimming and J lost 6 bases, with 17 bases between them. This CDR3 is 15 amino acids long. The CDR3 here is CASSFGGAPIDGYTF. The CDR3 DNA follows: TGTGCCAGCAGCTTCGGAGGGGCTCCCATCGATGGCTACACCTTC. Full variable domain (outside the CDR3, taken from reference TRBV5-6 and TRBJ1-2): DAGVTQSPTHLIKTRGQQVTLRCSPKSGHDTVSWYQQALGQGPQFIFQYYEEEERQRGNFPDRFSGHQFPNYSSELNVNALLLGDSALYLCASSFGGAPIDGYTFGSGTRLTVV.

This clone has just a few counts. V is TRBV10-1 and J is TRBJ2-2, with TRBD1 as a possible D gene (6 bases). V was trimmed by 6 bases and J by 5 bases, leaving 10 bases between them. This CDR3 comprises 13 residues. The germline V gene has CDR1 WNHNN and CDR2 SYGVQD (reference sequence). This CDR3 reads CASRKGETGELFF. The CDR3 DNA reads TGCGCCAGCAGGAAGGGGGAAACCGGGGAGCTGTTTTTT.

The rearrangement uses TRBV6-5 and TRBJ1-5; 7 bases are a match to TRBD1. CDR1 and CDR2 (germline): MNHEY, SVGAGI. The trim removed 6 bases at V and 1 base at J, leaving 6 bases unmatched. There are 15 residues in the CDR3. CDR3 nucleotide sequence: TGTGCCAGCAGGGTACAGGGGCCGAGCAATCAGCCCCAGCATTTT. Amino acids: CASRVQGPSNQPQHF.

This chain uses TRBV19 with TRBJ1-2; D is uncertain. The germline gives CDR1 LNHDA, CDR2 SQIVND (reference sequence). V lost 1 base and J lost 8, with 11 bases in between. The CDR3 has 13 residues. The CDR3 DNA is TGTGCCAGTAGTATAGTAGGAGGGAACGGCTACACCTTC. This codes for CASSIVGGNGYTF. The complete variable domain, with remaining parts taken from reference TRBV19 and TRBJ1-2, reads DGGITQSPKYLFRKEGQNVTLSCEQNLNHDAMYWYRQDPGQGLRLIYYSQIVNDFQKGDIAEGYSVSREKKESFPLTVTSAQKNPTAFYLCASSIVGGNGYTFGSGTRLTVV.

This clone has more than one count but fewer than ten. The chain combines TRBV5-1 with TRBJ2-5; 8 positions agree with TRBD1. This CDR3 is 14 amino acids long. Germline assignment: CDR1 SGHRS and CDR2 YFSETQ. After removal of 5 bases from V and 1 base from J, the junction contained 4 bases not matched to a gene. CDR3 DNA: TGCGCCAGCAGAAGGACAGGGATCCAAGAGACCCAGTACTTC. Translated, it gives CASRRTGIQETQYF.

The rearrangement joins TRBV7-9 to TRBJ2-7; D is possibly TRBD1 (6 bases). Per germline, CDR1 SEHNR and CDR2 FQNEAQ (reference sequence). The ends were cut back, 2 bases at V and 4 bases at J, with 12 bases in the middle. The CDR3 runs 14 residues. This chain's CDR3 is CASSLIQGSYEQYF. The CDR3 DNA follows: TGTGCCAGCAGCTTAATACAGGGTTCTTACGAGCAGTACTTC.

This chain links TRBV7-9 with TRBJ1-3, with D hard to call. The CDR3 extends over 13 amino acids. The germline V gene encodes CDR1 SEHNR and CDR2 FQNEAQ (reference sequence). The V end was cut by 6 bases, the J end by 1 base, with 7 bases between. CDR3 residues: CASRGASGNTIYF. DNA of the CDR3: TGTGCCAGCAGAGGAGCATCTGGAAACACCATATATTTT.

V usage is TRBV5-4 and J usage is TRBJ2-7; 8 bases line up with TRBD2. The ends lost 4 bases at V and 4 bases at J; junction bases unmatched: 13. Per germline, CDR1 SGHNT and CDR2 YYREEE (reference sequence). The CDR3 has 16 residues. CDR3 in amino acids: CASSPRSGTRNYEQYF. For the CDR3, the DNA is TGTGCCAGCAGCCCAAGGTCCGGGACTAGAAATTACGAGCAGTACTTC. The full variable domain, rest sourced from reference TRBV5-4 and TRBJ2-7, is ETGVTQSPTHLIKTRGQQVTLRCSSQSGHNTVSWYQQALGQGPQFIFQYYREEENGRGNFPPRFSGLQFPNYSSELNVNALELDDSALYLCASSPRSGTRNYEQYFGPGTRLTVT.

This chain uses TRBV6-6 with TRBJ1-1, with a possible D match to TRBD1 (6 bases). Germline CDR1 is MNHNY and CDR2 is SVGAGI (reference sequence). This CDR3 is built from 14 residues. Trimming cost V 6 bases and J 8 bases, with 19 bases left between them. CDR3 protein: CASRETGLDWEAFF. The CDR3 region has the DNA TGTGCCAGCAGAGAAACAGGGCTGGATTGGGAAGCTTTCTTT.